This T cell receptor beta chain was sequenced in a study of blood T cell repertoires in COVID-19. From germline, CDR1 is MNHNY and CDR2 SVGAGI (reference sequence). This CDR3 contains 12 residues. V was shortened by 2 bases and J by 5 bases, with 6 bases between the two germline ends. Sequencing was performed with immunoSEQ multiplex PCR; in TCRdb, only in-frame clones are kept and a portion is missing. The data show roughly 110,000 clones, 81% seen once. This receptor was obtained from a human donor in a cohort sampled during active COVID-19. Sequencing input: peripheral blood. This rearrangement joins TRBV6-6 to TRBJ2-5; no firm D call. Here the CDR3 reads CASSYGRETQYF. Written as DNA, the CDR3 is TGTGCCAGCAGTTACGGTCGGGAGACCCAGTACTTC.